A selection of T cell receptor beta chains follows, all from one sample in a study of blood T cells in healthy people across ages. One entry per CDR3 protein results from TCRdb running MiXCR on the 5' RACE reads. Counted here are more than 800,000 distinct CDR3 sequences, around 26% occurring once; the ten biggest clones make up 15% to 20%. Material for sequencing was blood. Receptor source: a woman of 80 years or more in good health. CDR3s include the opening cysteine and the closing phenylalanine or tryptophan. A D gene is named only where the DNA matches it firmly. The size field is filled for only some rows; it gives once, few, many or a size class.

j_call	cdr3_length	clone_size	v_call	d_call	cdr3_nt	cdr3_aa
TRBJ1-1	14	few	TRBV27	.	TGTGCCAGCAGTTCGGCAGCTATGAACACTGAAGCTTTCTTT	CASSSAAMNTEAFF
TRBJ2-1	14	many	TRBV5-1	TRBD1	TGCGCCAGCAGCTTGGGGGGACAGCAATATGAGCAGTTCTTC	CASSLGGQQYEQFF
TRBJ2-5	15	once	TRBV20-1	TRBD2	TGCAGTGCTCTTTCTAGCGGGAGGTCTTACAATGAGCAGTACTTC	CSALSSGRSYNEQYF
TRBJ2-3	13	many	TRBV6-6	.	TGTGCCAGCAGTTACGCCCACACAGATACGCAGTATTTT	CASSYAHTDTQYF
TRBJ2-3	15	.	TRBV18	.	TGTGCCAGCTCACCACTCGGCCAGGGTACAGATACGCAGTATTTT	CASSPLGQGTDTQYF
TRBJ2-5	17	many	TRBV4-2	TRBD2	TGTGCCAGCAGCCAAGATGTTGGACTAGCGAGAGCGGAGACCCAGTACTTC	CASSQDVGLARAETQYF
TRBJ2-1	15	many	TRBV5-1	.	TGTGCCAGCAGCTTAGAGGGGGGGTCCTACAATGAGCAGTTCTTC	CASSLEGGSYNEQFF
TRBJ2-1	14	many	TRBV7-2	.	TGTGCCAGCAGCCCAGTTAGGGGCAGGAATGAGCAGTTCTTC	CASSPVRGRNEQFF
TRBJ2-7	14	.	TRBV18	TRBD1	TGTGCCAGCTCACCACGGACAGGGACCCACGAGCAGTACTTC	CASSPRTGTHEQYF
TRBJ1-4	13	.	TRBV6-2/TRBV6-3	.	TGTGCCAGCCGGGACGGACATAATGAAAAACTGTTTTTT	CASRDGHNEKLFF
TRBJ1-5	16	.	TRBV6-2/TRBV6-3	.	TGTGCCAGCAGTTACGGGGGGGAGGTGGGCCATCAGCCCCAGCATTTT	CASSYGGEVGHQPQHF
TRBJ1-2	15	few	TRBV7-2	TRBD1	TGTGCCAGCAGCTTAAACCACAGGGGGGGTGGTGGCTACACCTTC	CASSLNHRGGGGYTF
TRBJ2-3	14	many	TRBV4-2	TRBD2	TGTGCCAGCAGCCATAGCGGGGGCACAGATACGCAGTATTTT	CASSHSGGTDTQYF
TRBJ2-5	16	.	TRBV7-2	TRBD1	TGTGCCAGCAGCTCTACGGTGACAGGGGGCTGGGAGACCCAGTACTTC	CASSSTVTGGWETQYF
TRBJ1-1	14	.	TRBV2	.	TGTGCCAGCAGTCGGAGACAGCAGAACACTGAAGCTTTCTTT	CASSRRQQNTEAFF
TRBJ1-6	15	many	TRBV27	.	TGTGCCAGCAGACCCCCCGGGGGCGCAGGGTCACCCCTCCACTTT	CASRPPGGAGSPLHF
TRBJ2-1	16	once	TRBV3-1	.	TGTGTCAGCAGCCCCATGCACTCGGCTATGGGGAATGAGCAGTTCTTC	CVSSPMHSAMGNEQFF
TRBJ1-1	15	few	TRBV3-1	.	TGTGCCAGCAGCCAACTTCGGACGGTGAACACTGAAGCTTTCTTT	CASSQLRTVNTEAFF
TRBJ2-7	13	many	TRBV20-1	TRBD1	TGCAGTGCCAAGACAGGGGGACCCTACGAGCAGTACTTC	CSAKTGGPYEQYF
TRBJ2-7	15	many	TRBV3-1	TRBD1	TGTGCCAGCAGCCAAGGTGGACAGGGTCTTTACGAGCAGTACTTC	CASSQGGQGLYEQYF
TRBJ2-7	16	.	TRBV7-9	.	TGTGCCAGCAGCTCCAGCGGAGCAGGCCGCTCCTACGAGCAGTACTTC	CASSSSGAGRSYEQYF
TRBJ2-3	17	.	TRBV10-3	.	TGTGCCATCAGTGAGTCGCAGGACGCTCGACCTACAGATACGCAGTATTTT	CAISESQDARPTDTQYF
TRBJ2-3	16	many	TRBV7-2	TRBD2	TGTGCCAGCAGCTTAGTCGAGCGGGGGCTCACAGATACGCAGTATTTT	CASSLVERGLTDTQYF
TRBJ1-6	16	.	TRBV3-1	.	TGTGCCAGCAGCCAAGTTGGCCAGGTTCGGAATTCACCCCTCCACTTT	CASSQVGQVRNSPLHF
TRBJ2-7	16	many	TRBV7-2	.	TGTGCCAGCAGCTTAGGTTTTAGCACACCCTCCTACGAGCAGTACTTC	CASSLGFSTPSYEQYF
TRBJ1-2	12	.	TRBV20-1	.	TGCAGTGCTAGAGTGGGAACCTATGGCTACACCTTC	CSARVGTYGYTF
TRBJ2-1	16	many	TRBV27	TRBD2	TGTGCCAGCAGTTTATCGAACCGGGGGGGCCAAAGTGAGCAGTTCTTC	CASSLSNRGGQSEQFF
TRBJ2-3	15	.	TRBV20-1	TRBD1	TGCAGTGCTATATTGACAGGGGCGCACATAGATATGCAGTATTTT	CSAILTGAHIDMQYF
TRBJ1-2	15	once	TRBV18	.	TGTGCCAGCTCACCGAAGTCTGAAAGGGACTATGGCTACACCTTC	CASSPKSERDYGYTF
TRBJ1-2	14	many	TRBV28	TRBD1	TGTGCCAGCAGTTTAATCAGGGGGGGCTATGGCTACACCTTC	CASSLIRGGYGYTF
TRBJ2-7	15	.	TRBV11-3	TRBD2	TGTGCCAGCAGCTTAGTAGCGGGGGGGCTCAATGAGCAGTACTTC	CASSLVAGGLNEQYF
TRBJ2-3	16	.	TRBV3-1	.	TGTGCCAGCAGCCAAGGCCGGGGAGGGGGCTTGGATACGCAGTATTTT	CASSQGRGGGLDTQYF
TRBJ2-5	15	many	TRBV27	TRBD1	TGTGCCAGCAGCGCCCCTGGGACAGGGCGGGAGACCCAGTACTTC	CASSAPGTGRETQYF
TRBJ1-1	13	.	TRBV7-8	TRBD1	TGTGCCAGCAGCCGTAGACAGGGGGCCGCAGCTTTCTTT	CASSRRQGAAAFF
TRBJ2-7	16	.	TRBV7-2	.	TGTGCCAGCAGCTCCTGGGGGACCGTAAGCTCCTACGAGCAGTACTTC	CASSSWGTVSSYEQYF
TRBJ2-2	15	.	TRBV6-2/TRBV6-3	TRBD1	TGTGCCAGCAGTCTTTGGACAGGGTTGGCCGGGGAGCTGTTTTTT	CASSLWTGLAGELFF
TRBJ2-1	17	.	TRBV4-2	.	TGTGCCAGCAGCCAAGATTACGGGACTCATGGTTACAATGAGCAGTTCTTC	CASSQDYGTHGYNEQFF